This entry features one TCR beta chain sequence. Its antigen is unidentified. The sample belongs to a study of CD4+ T cells in melanoma. General study points: A reported correlation linked neoantigen-specific CD4+ T cells to CD8+, macrophage and B cell function. Neoantigen-specific CD4+ T cells in melanoma reportedly had diverse differentiation states.

Trimming left V 2 bases short and J 7 bases short, with 17 bases between. The CDR3 totals 15 residues. CDR1 is SNHLY and CDR2 is FYNNEI in the germline V gene. Generated by immunoSEQ multiplex PCR, the TCRdb table keeps only in-frame clones and is missing some. This sample has about 10,000 clones, with over 65% found just once. Source material: cells from a culture (not recorded whether cultured in vitro). This sequence originates from a human donor with melanoma. V and J are TRBV2 and TRBJ1-1, with a tentative D call TRBD1 (5 bases). The CDR3 here is CASSELGGDLIEAFF. The DNA for the CDR3 is TGTGCCAGCAGTGAATTGGGGGGGGACTTGATTGAAGCTTTCTTT.